Reported below is one T cell receptor beta chain. Its antigen is currently unknown. The sample belongs to a study of shared clonotypes between healthy human individuals. Study-wide results and limits: Compared with clonotypes that all four donors shared, non-shared clonotypes had lower generation probabilities. Naive subsets generally had larger estimated richness than memory subsets.

V lost 6 bases and J 6 bases, leaving 19 bases between the germline ends. The germline V gene encodes CDR1 SGHTA and CDR2 FQGNSA. There are 15 residues in the CDR3. Assay: immunoSEQ multiplex PCR; the TCRdb copy retains only in-frame clones and omits some. The data show about 2.3 million clones, just under 95% seen once. The chain links TRBV7-2 to TRBJ2-3; D is perhaps TRBD1 (6 bases). This sequence originates from a man aged 18 to 29 in good health. Some clones in this sample may be carry-over from other donors' samples. Sequenced: naive CD4+ T cells from PBMCs. Subset of the sample: CD45RA+ positively selected. Here the CDR3 DNA reads TGTGCCAGCAGATCAACGGGACAAAGTTTGGATACGCAGTATTTT. This gives the protein CASRSTGQSLDTQYF. The complete variable domain, with remaining parts taken from reference TRBV7-2 and TRBJ2-3, reads GAGVSQSPSNKVTEKGKDVELRCDPISGHTALYWYRQSLGQGLEFLIYFQGNSAPDKSGLPSDRFSAERTGGSVSTLTIQRTQQEDSAVYLCASRSTGQSLDTQYFGPGTRLTVL.